Sequencing of this T cell receptor (beta chain) was carried out in a study of cytotoxic CD8 clonotypes in ibrutinib-treated CLL. Overall study: Results showed roughly 25 partial and 2 complete responses; following median around 68 months, approximately 14 remained remitted, about 12 advanced. Collecting the response samples happened after a median 12 months of treatment, with a range of 6 to 36.

About this clone itself: Antigen: not known.

This CDR3 comprises 15 residues. The germline gives CDR1 SGHRS, CDR2 YFSETQ. The ends were cut back, 5 bases at V and 1 base at J, with 15 bases in the middle. Points from the study as a whole: On treatment, the uncommon public clonotypes contracted or remained stable. At progression, clonality fell back toward baseline after rising at ibrutinib response.

The assay was immunoSEQ multiplex PCR, and TCRdb's table has in-frame clones only and misses some. Among approximately 91,000 clones listed, 70% to 80% were seen once. Source: PBMCs, taken after 12 months of ibrutinib treatment. The chain carries TRBV5-1 and TRBJ1-1; tentative D call: TRBD1 (5 bases). The origin of this receptor is a human donor with chronic lymphocytic leukemia. CDR3 nucleotide sequence: TGCGCCAGCAGAAGACTCGGGACGCAGAACACTGAAGCTTTCTTT. Encoded protein: CASRRLGTQNTEAFF.